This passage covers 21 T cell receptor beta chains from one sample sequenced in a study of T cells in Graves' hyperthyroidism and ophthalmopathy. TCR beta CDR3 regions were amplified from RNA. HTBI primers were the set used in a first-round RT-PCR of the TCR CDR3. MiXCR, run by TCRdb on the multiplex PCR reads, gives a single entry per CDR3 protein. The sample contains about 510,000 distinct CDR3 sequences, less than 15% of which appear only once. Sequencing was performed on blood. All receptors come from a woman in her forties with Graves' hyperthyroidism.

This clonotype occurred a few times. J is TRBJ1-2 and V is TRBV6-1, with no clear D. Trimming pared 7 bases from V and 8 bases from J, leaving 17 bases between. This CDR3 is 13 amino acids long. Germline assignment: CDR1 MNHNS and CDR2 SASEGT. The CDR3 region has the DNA TGTGCCAGCAACAAACAAGGGAAGGGAGGCTACACCTTC. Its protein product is CASNKQGKGGYTF.

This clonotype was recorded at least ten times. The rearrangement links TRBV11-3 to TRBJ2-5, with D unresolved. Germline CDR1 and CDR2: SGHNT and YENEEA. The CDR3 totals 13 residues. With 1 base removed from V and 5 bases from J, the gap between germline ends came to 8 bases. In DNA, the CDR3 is TGTGCCAGCAGCTTAGGCGAAACGGAGACCCAGTACTTC. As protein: CASSLGETETQYF.

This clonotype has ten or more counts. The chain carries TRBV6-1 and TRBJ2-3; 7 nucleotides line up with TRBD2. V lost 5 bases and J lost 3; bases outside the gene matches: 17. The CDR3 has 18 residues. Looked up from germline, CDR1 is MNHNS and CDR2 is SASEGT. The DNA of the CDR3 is TGTGCCAGCAGTTTGACTAGCTTCCTTTCCGCTTTAACAGATACGCAGTATTTT. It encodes CASSLTSFLSALTDTQYF.

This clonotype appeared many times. CDR3 residues: CASLSSREQFF. The CDR3, as DNA: TGTGCCAGCCTCTCTAGCCGTGAGCAGTTCTTC. The chain joins TRBV12-3 or TRBV12-4 to TRBJ2-1; tentatively, D is TRBD2 (5 bases). This CDR3 has 11 residues. With 8 bases removed from V and 9 bases from J, the gap between germline ends came to 11 bases.

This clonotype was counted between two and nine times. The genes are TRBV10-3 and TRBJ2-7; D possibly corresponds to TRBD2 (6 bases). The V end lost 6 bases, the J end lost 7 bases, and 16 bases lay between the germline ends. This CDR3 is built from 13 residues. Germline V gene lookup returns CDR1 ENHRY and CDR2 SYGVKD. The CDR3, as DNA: TGTGCCATCAGAGCCAACCCCGCGGGGGAGCAGTACTTC. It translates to CAIRANPAGEQYF.

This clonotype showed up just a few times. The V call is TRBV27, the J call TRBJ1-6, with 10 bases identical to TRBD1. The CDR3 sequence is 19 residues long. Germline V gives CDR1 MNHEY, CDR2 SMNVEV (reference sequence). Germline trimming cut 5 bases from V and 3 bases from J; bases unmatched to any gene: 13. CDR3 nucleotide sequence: TGTGCCAGCAGTATCTCCGGGACAGGGGTCACGATCTATAATTCACCCCTCCACTTT. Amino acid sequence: CASSISGTGVTIYNSPLHF.

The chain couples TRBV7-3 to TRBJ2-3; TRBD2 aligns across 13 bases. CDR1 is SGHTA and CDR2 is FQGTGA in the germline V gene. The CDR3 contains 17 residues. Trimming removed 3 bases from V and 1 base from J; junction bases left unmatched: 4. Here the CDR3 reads CASSFGLAGAGTDTQYF. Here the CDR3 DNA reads TGTGCCAGCAGCTTCGGACTAGCGGGAGCTGGCACAGATACGCAGTATTTT. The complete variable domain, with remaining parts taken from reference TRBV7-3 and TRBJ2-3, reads GAGVSQTPSNKVTEKGKYVELRCDPISGHTALYWYRQSLGQGPEFLIYFQGTGAADDSGLPNDRFFAVRPEGSVSTLKIQRTERGDSAVYLCASSFGLAGAGTDTQYFGPGTRLTVL.

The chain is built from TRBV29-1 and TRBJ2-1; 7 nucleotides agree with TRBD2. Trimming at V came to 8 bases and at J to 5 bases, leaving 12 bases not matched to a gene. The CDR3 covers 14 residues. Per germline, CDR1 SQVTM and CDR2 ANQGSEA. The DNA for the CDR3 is TGCAGCTCAACCTCACCGCTAGCGGACAATGAGCAGTTCTTC. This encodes CSSTSPLADNEQFF.

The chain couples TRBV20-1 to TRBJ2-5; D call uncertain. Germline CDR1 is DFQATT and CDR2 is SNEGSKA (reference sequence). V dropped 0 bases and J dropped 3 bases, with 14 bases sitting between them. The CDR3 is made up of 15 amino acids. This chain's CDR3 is CSARDLGFLKETQYF. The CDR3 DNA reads TGCAGTGCTAGAGATCTTGGCTTCCTAAAAGAGACCCAGTACTTC.

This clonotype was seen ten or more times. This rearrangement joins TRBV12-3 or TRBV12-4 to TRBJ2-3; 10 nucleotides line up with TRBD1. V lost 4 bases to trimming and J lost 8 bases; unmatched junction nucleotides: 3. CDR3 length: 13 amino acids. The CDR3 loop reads CASSSGTGVTQYF. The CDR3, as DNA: TGTGCCAGCAGTTCCGGGACAGGGGTTACGCAGTATTTT.

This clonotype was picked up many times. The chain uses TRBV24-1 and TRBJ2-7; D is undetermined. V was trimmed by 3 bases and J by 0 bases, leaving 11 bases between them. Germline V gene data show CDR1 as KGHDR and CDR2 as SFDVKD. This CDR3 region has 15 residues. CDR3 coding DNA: TGTGCCACCAGTGATCCACAACAAAGCTCCTACGAGCAGTACTTC. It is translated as CATSDPQQSSYEQYF.

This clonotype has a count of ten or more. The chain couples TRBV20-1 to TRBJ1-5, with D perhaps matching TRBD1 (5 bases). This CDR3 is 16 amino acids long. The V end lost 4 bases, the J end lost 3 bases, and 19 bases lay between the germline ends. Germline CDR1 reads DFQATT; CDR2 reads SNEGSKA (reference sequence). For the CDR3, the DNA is TGCAGTGCTATAGATTCCGGGACGCATTTCAATCAGCCCCAGCATTTT. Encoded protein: CSAIDSGTHFNQPQHF.

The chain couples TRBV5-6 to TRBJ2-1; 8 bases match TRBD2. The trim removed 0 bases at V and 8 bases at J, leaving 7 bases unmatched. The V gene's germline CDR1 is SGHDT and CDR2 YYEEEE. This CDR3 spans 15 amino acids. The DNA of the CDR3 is TGTGCCAGCAGCTTGGTTCCTAGCGGGCTCGATGAGCAGTTCTTC. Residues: CASSLVPSGLDEQFF.

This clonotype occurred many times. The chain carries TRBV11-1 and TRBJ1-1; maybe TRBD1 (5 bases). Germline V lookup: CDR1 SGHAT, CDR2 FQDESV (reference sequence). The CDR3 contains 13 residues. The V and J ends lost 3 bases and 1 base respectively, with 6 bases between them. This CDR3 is CASSFGQNTEAFF. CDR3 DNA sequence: TGTGCCAGCAGCTTCGGACAGAACACTGAAGCTTTCTTT.

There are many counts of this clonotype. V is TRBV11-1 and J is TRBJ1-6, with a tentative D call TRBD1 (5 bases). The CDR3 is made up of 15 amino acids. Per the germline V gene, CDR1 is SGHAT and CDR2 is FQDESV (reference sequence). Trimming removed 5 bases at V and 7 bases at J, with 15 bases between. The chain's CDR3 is CASSSRDWRNSPLHF. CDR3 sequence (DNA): TGTGCCAGCAGCAGTCGGGACTGGCGGAATTCACCCCTCCACTTT.

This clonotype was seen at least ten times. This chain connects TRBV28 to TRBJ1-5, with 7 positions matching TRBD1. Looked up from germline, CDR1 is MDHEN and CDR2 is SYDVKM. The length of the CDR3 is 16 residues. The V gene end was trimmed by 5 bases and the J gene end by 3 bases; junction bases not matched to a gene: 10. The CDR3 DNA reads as TGTGCCAGCAGTACAATTGACAGGGCTGCCAATCAGCCCCAGCATTTT. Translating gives CASSTIDRAANQPQHF. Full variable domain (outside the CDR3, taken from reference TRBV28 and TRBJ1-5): DVKVTQSSRYLVKRTGEKVFLECVQDMDHENMFWYRQDPGLGLRLIYFSYDVKMKEKGDIPEGYSVSREKKERFSLILESASTNQTSMYLCASSTIDRAANQPQHFGDGTRLSIL.

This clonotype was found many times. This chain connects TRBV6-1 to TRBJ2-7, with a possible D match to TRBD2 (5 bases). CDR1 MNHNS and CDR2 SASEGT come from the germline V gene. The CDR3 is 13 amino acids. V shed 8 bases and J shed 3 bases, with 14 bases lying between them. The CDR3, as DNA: TGTGCCAGCCGTAAACAGAGCGGCTACGAGCAGTACTTC. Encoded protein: CASRKQSGYEQYF.

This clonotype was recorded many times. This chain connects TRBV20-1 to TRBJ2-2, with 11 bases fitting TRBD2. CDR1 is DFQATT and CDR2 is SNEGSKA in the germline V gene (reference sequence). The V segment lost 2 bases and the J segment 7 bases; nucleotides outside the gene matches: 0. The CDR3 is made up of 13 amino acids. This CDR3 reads CSARLAGGGELFF. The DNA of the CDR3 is TGCAGTGCTAGACTAGCGGGAGGCGGGGAGCTGTTTTTT.

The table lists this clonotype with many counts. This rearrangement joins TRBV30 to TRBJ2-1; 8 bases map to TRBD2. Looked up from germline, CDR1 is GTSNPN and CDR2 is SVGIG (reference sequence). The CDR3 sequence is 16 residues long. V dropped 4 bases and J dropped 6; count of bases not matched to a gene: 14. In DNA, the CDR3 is TGTGCCTGGAATGGCGGGAGGACTTTCCGAGGCAATGAGCAGTTCTTC. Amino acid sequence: CAWNGGRTFRGNEQFF.

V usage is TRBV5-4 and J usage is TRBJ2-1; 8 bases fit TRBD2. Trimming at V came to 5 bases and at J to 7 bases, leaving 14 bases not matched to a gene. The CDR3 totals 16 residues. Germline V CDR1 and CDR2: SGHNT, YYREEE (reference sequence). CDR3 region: CASRPEAGELGNEQFF. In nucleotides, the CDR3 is TGTGCCAGCAGACCGGAAGCGGGAGAGTTAGGAAATGAGCAGTTCTTC.

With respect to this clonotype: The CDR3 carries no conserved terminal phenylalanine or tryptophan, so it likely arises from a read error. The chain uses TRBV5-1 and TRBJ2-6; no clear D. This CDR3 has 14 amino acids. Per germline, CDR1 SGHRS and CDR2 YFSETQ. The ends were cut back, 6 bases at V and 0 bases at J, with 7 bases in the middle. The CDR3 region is CASTDSSGANVLTL. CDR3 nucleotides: TGCGCCAGCACAGACTCCTCTGGGGCCAACGTCCTGACTCTC.